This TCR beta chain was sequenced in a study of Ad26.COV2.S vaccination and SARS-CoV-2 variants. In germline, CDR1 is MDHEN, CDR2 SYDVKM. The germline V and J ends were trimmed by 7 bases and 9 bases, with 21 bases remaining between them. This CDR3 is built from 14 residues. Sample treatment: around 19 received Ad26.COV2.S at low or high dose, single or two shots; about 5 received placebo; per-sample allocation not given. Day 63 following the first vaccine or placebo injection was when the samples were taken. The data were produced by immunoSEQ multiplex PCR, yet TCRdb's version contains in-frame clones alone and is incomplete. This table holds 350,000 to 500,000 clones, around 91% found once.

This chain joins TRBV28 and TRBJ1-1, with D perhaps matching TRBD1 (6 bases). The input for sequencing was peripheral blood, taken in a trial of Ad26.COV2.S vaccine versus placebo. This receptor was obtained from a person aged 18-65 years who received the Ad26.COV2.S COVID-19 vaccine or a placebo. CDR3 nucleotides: TGTGCCAGCACCCTAGGGGGGACTCCAGGCCAAGCTTTCTTT. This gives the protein CASTLGGTPGQAFF. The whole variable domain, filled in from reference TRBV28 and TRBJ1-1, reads DVKVTQSSRYLVKRTGEKVFLECVQDMDHENMFWYRQDPGLGLRLIYFSYDVKMKEKGDIPEGYSVSREKKERFSLILESASTNQTSMYLCASTLGGTPGQAFFGQGTRLTVV.